This TCR beta chain was documented in a study of shared clonotypes between healthy human individuals. Findings and caveats of the study: Generation probabilities were higher for clonotypes shared across all four sorted-subset donors than for unshared ones. Investigators expected sequencing depth to affect clonotype sharing among donors.

This clone was picked up one time. No antigen is known for it. The same CDR3 is also encoded by other DNA sequences in this sample. CD8 cells regarded as naive lacked CD45RO, were positively chosen for CCR7, and omitted terminally differentiated effector memory CD45RA+ cells. Data came from immunoSEQ multiplex PCR; TCRdb stores just in-frame clones and leaves some out. The sample records under 600,000 clones, 98% being singletons. The source material was naive CD8+ T cells sorted from blood. The clonotype originates from a man younger than 40 in good health.

CDR3 region: CASSVEGTGELFF. The DNA of the CDR3 is TGTGCCAGCAGCGTAGAAGGCACCGGGGAGCTGTTTTTT. The chain couples TRBV9 to TRBJ2-2, with unresolved D. V was clipped by 0 bases and J by 4 bases, with 4 bases between them. The CDR3 runs 13 residues. Germline CDR1 and CDR2: SGDLS and YYNGEE.